Shown below are 21 T cell receptor beta chains from a single sample sequenced in a study of response to subunit inactivated influenza vaccine. One entry per CDR3 protein, called by TCRdb with MiXCR from the RT-PCR reads. Here the sample spans about 570,000 distinct CDR3 sequences, approximately 10% being singletons. These same records also appear under a second study, on T cells expressing NK-cell markers. As that report states: Template switching by 5'RACE with UMIs generated the TCR beta cDNA.

This specimen was PBMCs from blood, taken on the day of vaccination. The receptor source for this set is a man aged 50 or older who received an inactivated influenza vaccine.

J is TRBJ1-2 and V is TRBV6-1, with D perhaps TRBD1 (6 bases). The V and J ends lost 5 bases and 4 bases respectively, with 14 bases between them. Germline assignment: CDR1 MNHNS and CDR2 SASEGT. This CDR3 has 14 residues. CDR3 in DNA: TGTGCCAGCAGTCCCGGGGGCAGCACCTATGGCTACACCTTC. Translated: CASSPGGSTYGYTF.

The chain carries TRBV7-6 and TRBJ2-2; D gene uncertain. The CDR3 extends over 15 amino acids. Germline CDR1 SGHVS, CDR2 FNYEAQ. Trimming shortened V by 1 base and J by 1 base, and 7 bases separated the two germline ends. CDR3 in amino acids: CASSLVRQNTGELFF. The CDR3 DNA is TGTGCCAGCAGCTTAGTCAGACAGAACACCGGGGAGCTGTTTTTT.

This clonotype was seen at least ten times. The chain is built from TRBV12-3 or TRBV12-4 and TRBJ2-1; D not resolved. V was shortened by 6 bases and J by 8 bases, with 11 bases between the two germline ends. The CDR3 sequence is 12 residues long. CDR3 DNA: TGTGCCAGCAGCTTGGGGTGGGATGAGCAGTTCTTC. Protein product: CASSLGWDEQFF.

This CDR3 is CAISEEWTGTDTQYF. In nucleotides, the CDR3 is TGTGCCATCAGTGAAGAGTGGACAGGTACAGATACGCAGTATTTT. The V and J genes are TRBV10-3 and TRBJ2-3; 7 bases are shared with TRBD1. The germline CDR1 and CDR2 sequences are ENHRY and SYGVKD. V lost 3 bases to trimming and J lost 3 bases; unmatched junction nucleotides: 6. The CDR3 runs to 15 residues.

This clonotype was counted many times. V gene TRBV21-1 combines with J gene TRBJ2-1; the table assigns TRBD2, which was not confirmed against the DNA. TRBV21-1 is a pseudogene segment. The CDR3 runs to 12 residues. The CDR3 reads CASTPTPGLVFF. CDR3 coding DNA: TGTGCCAGCACCCCGACTCCGGGACTAGTATTCTTC.

This chain links TRBV4-2 with TRBJ2-7, with TRBD2 as a possible D gene (5 bases). Trimming stripped 0 bases from V and 0 bases from J, with 9 bases between. Germline V lookup: CDR1 LGHNA, CDR2 YNFKEQ. The CDR3 totals 15 residues. As DNA, the CDR3 is TGTGCCAGCAGCCAAGATTACGGACTCTCCTACGAGCAGTACTTC. This gives the protein CASSQDYGLSYEQYF.

The chain carries TRBV7-8 and TRBJ2-3; possible D gene TRBD2, 6 bases. Per germline, CDR1 SGHVS and CDR2 FQNEAQ. The germline V and J ends were trimmed by 4 bases and 3 bases, with 20 bases remaining between them. CDR3 size: 17 residues. CDR3 DNA sequence: TGTGCCAGCAGCTACGCCTCGCGGGGAATAGGTACAGATACGCAGTATTTT. This encodes CASSYASRGIGTDTQYF.

This clonotype was detected only a few times. V usage is TRBV10-2 and J usage is TRBJ2-5, with TRBD1 matching over 10 bases. The CDR3 is 16 amino acids. Germline CDR1 WSHSY, CDR2 SAAADI. Losses at the gene ends were 2 bases for V and 5 bases for J; bases not matched to a gene: 8. CDR3 in DNA: TGCGCCAGCAGTGAGCTAAGACAGGGGGCTTTGGAGACCCAGTACTTC. Encoded protein: CASSELRQGALETQYF.

This clonotype came up many times. This CDR3 is CSVEGARGPSETQYF. CDR3 in DNA: TGCAGCGTTGAAGGAGCGAGAGGACCGAGCGAGACCCAGTACTTC. This sequence joins TRBV29-1 and TRBJ2-5; D uncertain. The CDR3 totals 15 residues. Germline V lookup: CDR1 SQVTM, CDR2 ANQGSEA. Trimming stripped 1 base from V and 5 bases from J, with 17 bases between. Supplemented by reference TRBV29-1 and TRBJ2-5, the full variable domain reads SAVISQKPSRDICQRGTSLTIQCQVDSQVTMMFWYRQQPGQSLTLIATANQGSEATYESGFVIDKFPISRPNLTFSTLTVSNMSPEDSSIYLCSVEGARGPSETQYFGPGTRLLVL.

A few counts support this clonotype. V usage is TRBV7-2 and J usage is TRBJ2-3; 8 bases match TRBD1. Germline V gene lookup returns CDR1 SGHTA and CDR2 FQGNSA. Germline trimming cut 5 bases from V and 2 bases from J; bases unmatched to any gene: 9. The CDR3 has 16 amino acids. CDR3 nucleotides: TGTGCCAGCAGCCCGAGGACAGGGTCGTTCACAGATACGCAGTATTTT. Encoded protein: CASSPRTGSFTDTQYF.

This clonotype has a handful of counts. The DNA of the CDR3 is TGTGCCAGCATTACCGGGGCCTCTGGAAACACCATATATTTT. Protein product: CASITGASGNTIYF. This sequence joins TRBV6-5 and TRBJ1-3, with D perhaps matching TRBD1 (5 bases). This CDR3 is 14 amino acids long. CDR1 and CDR2 from the germline V gene are MNHEY and SVGAGI. The V end lost 7 bases, the J end lost 0 bases, and 10 bases lay between the germline ends.

The genes are TRBV10-3 and TRBJ2-7; D could derive from TRBD1 or TRBD2 (5 bases each). CDR3 length: 15 residues. Trimming removed 0 bases from V and 5 bases from J, with 14 bases in between. Germline CDR1 is ENHRY and CDR2 is SYGVKD. DNA for the CDR3: TGTGCCATCAGTGAGTCGCAGGGACCTCCTAACGAGCAGTACTTC. Amino acid sequence: CAISESQGPPNEQYF.

This clonotype was observed a handful of times. The chain is built from TRBV11-2 and TRBJ2-7; the match to TRBD2 covers 10 bases. The V gene's germline CDR1 is SGHAT and CDR2 FQNNGV. The ends lost 5 bases at V and 3 bases at J; junction bases unmatched: 7. The CDR3 totals 15 residues. DNA of the CDR3: TGTGCCAGCAGCAAGGCCGGGACTAGCGTCTACGAGCAGTACTTC. Translating gives CASSKAGTSVYEQYF.

This chain uses TRBV20-1 with TRBJ2-1; 8 nucleotides align to TRBD2. V shed 5 bases, J shed 6 bases, and the junction held 6 bases outside the gene matches. The V gene's germline CDR1 is DFQATT and CDR2 SNEGSKA (reference sequence). CDR3 length: 13 residues. The CDR3 coding sequence is TGCAGTGCTTCCGGGACTAGGGTCAATGAGCAGTTCTTC. Translation: CSASGTRVNEQFF.

V usage is TRBV28 and J usage is TRBJ2-5; TRBD1 matches 9 bases. The CDR3 contains 21 residues. V dropped 6 bases and J dropped 1; count of bases not matched to a gene: 24. The germline V gene has CDR1 MDHEN and CDR2 SYDVKM. CDR3 sequence reads: CASSYWGSRLRDRVSQETQYF. The CDR3 region has the DNA TGTGCCAGCAGCTATTGGGGGTCCCGGTTACGGGACAGGGTTTCCCAAGAGACCCAGTACTTC.

In this sample, this clonotype turned up a few times. The chain couples TRBV4-3 to TRBJ1-1; 9 bases map to TRBD1. CDR1 and CDR2 from the germline V gene are LGHNA and YSLEER. Unmatched junction bases numbered 7, after V lost 3 bases and J lost 5 bases. The CDR3 sequence is 15 residues long. The CDR3 protein is CASSQTTGGLTEAFF. CDR3 coding DNA: TGCGCCAGCAGCCAGACAACAGGGGGCTTGACTGAAGCTTTCTTT.

Comment on this clonotype: This may arise from a read error, as a much more abundant clone is one base away. The chain employs TRBV12-3 or TRBV12-4 and TRBJ1-1; 9 positions agree with TRBD1. The CDR3 is 14 residues long. CDR3 coding DNA: TGTGCCAGCAGAAGGACAGGGGAAGGCACTGTAGCTTTCTTT. Protein: CASRRTGEGTVAFF.

The gene calls are TRBV15 and TRBJ2-6; D not certain. Looked up from germline, CDR1 is LNHNV and CDR2 is YYDKDF (reference sequence). Trimming removed 0 bases from V and 0 bases from J, with 9 bases in between. This CDR3 has 17 amino acids. DNA for the CDR3: TGTGCCACCAGCAGAGAGGGCCCTACCTCTGGGGCCAACGTCCTGACTTTC. Protein sequence: CATSREGPTSGANVLTF. Variable domain in full (rest from reference TRBV15 and TRBJ2-6): DAMVIQNPRYQVTQFGKPVTLSCSQTLNHNVMYWYQQKSSQAPKLLFHYYDKDFNNEADTPDNFQSRRPNTSFCFLDIRSPGLGDTAMYLCATSREGPTSGANVLTFGAGSRLTVL.

J is TRBJ2-2 and V is TRBV27; perhaps TRBD1 as D (6 bases). The germline V and J ends were trimmed by 6 bases and 11 bases, with 16 bases remaining between them. There are 13 residues in the CDR3. Germline CDR1 is MNHEY and CDR2 is SMNVEV (reference sequence). The CDR3 DNA follows: TGTGCCAGCAGAACAATTGACAGGTTTGAGCTGTTTTTT. This translates into CASRTIDRFELFF.

This chain uses TRBV30 with TRBJ2-1, with 13 bases identical to TRBD2. After removal of 0 bases from V and 6 bases from J, the junction contained 2 bases not matched to a gene. The CDR3 extends over 15 amino acids. CDR1 and CDR2 (germline): GTSNPN, SVGIG (reference sequence). The CDR3 coding sequence is TGTGCCTGGAGTGTAGGACTAGCGGGGGCCAATGAGCAGTTCTTC. Translation gives CAWSVGLAGANEQFF.

Ten or more counts support this clonotype. This chain uses TRBV15 with TRBJ2-3; 9 nucleotides agree with TRBD2. The CDR3 totals 17 residues. Trimming removed 4 bases from V and 1 base from J; junction bases left unmatched: 9. Per germline, CDR1 LNHNV and CDR2 YYDKDF (reference sequence). The CDR3 DNA reads TGTGCCACCAGCACCCCAATAGCGGGGGCCCGCACAGATACGCAGTATTTT. It yields the protein CATSTPIAGARTDTQYF.